The 22 T cell receptor beta chains below all came from one sample that was sequenced in a study of T cell responses to AZD1222 COVID-19 vaccine. Here immunoSEQ multiplex PCR was the method, and the copy in TCRdb shows in-frame clones only, minus some. This table holds some 130,000 clones, over 75% found once. The specimen comprised peripheral blood, sampled on day 0 of AZD1222 vaccination. The receptors were sampled from an adult in good health.

The chain joins TRBV25-1 to TRBJ2-7, with 7 bases matching TRBD1. Germline trimming cut 6 bases from V and 1 base from J; bases unmatched to any gene: 3. Germline values: CDR1 MGHDK, CDR2 SYGVNS. CDR3 length: 13 amino acids. CDR3 region: CASRGDSSYEQYF. The CDR3 DNA reads as TGTGCCAGCAGGGGGGACAGTTCCTACGAGCAGTACTTC.

The V gene is TRBV18, the J gene TRBJ2-7, with 7 bases fitting TRBD1. Germline loops: CDR1 KGHSH, CDR2 LQKENI. The CDR3 has 14 amino acids. After removal of 8 bases from V and 3 bases from J, the junction contained 10 bases not matched to a gene. This CDR3 reads CASTKPGQLYEQYF. In DNA, the CDR3 is TGTGCCAGCACGAAACCGGGACAGCTCTACGAGCAGTACTTC.

The V call is TRBV28, the J call TRBJ1-4; no definite D call. Per the germline V gene, CDR1 is MDHEN and CDR2 is SYDVKM. Trimming pared 4 bases from V and 5 bases from J, leaving 11 bases between. The CDR3 length is 14 residues. The CDR3 loop is CASSSWPFNEKLFF. The CDR3 DNA reads TGTGCCAGCAGTTCGTGGCCCTTCAATGAAAAACTGTTTTTT.

This chain links TRBV27 with TRBJ1-2, with 7 bases fitting TRBD1. This CDR3 contains 12 residues. The trim removed 4 bases at V and 4 bases at J, leaving 0 bases unmatched. CDR1 is MNHEY and CDR2 is SMNVEV in the germline V gene (reference sequence). CDR3 loop: CASSSGGYGYTF. For the CDR3, the DNA is TGTGCCAGCAGTTCAGGGGGCTATGGCTACACCTTC.

The chain recombines TRBV9 with TRBJ1-2, with D maybe TRBD1 (6 bases). CDR1 is SGDLS, CDR2 YYNGEE, per germline. Trimming cost V 4 bases and J 7 bases, with 17 bases left between them. This CDR3 is built from 14 residues. The CDR3 protein is CASSFGVGGSGYTF. CDR3 sequence (DNA): TGTGCCAGCAGCTTCGGGGTAGGGGGTTCTGGCTACACCTTC.

This clone was detected only once. The J gene is TRBJ1-5, the V gene TRBV9, with D perhaps matching TRBD1 (6 bases). This CDR3 has 14 residues. Trimming cost V 4 bases and J 7 bases, with 15 bases left between them. The germline V gene encodes CDR1 SGDLS and CDR2 YYNGEE. This chain's CDR3 is CASSLEGGPQPQHF. CDR3 coding DNA: TGTGCCAGCAGCCTGGAGGGGGGCCCGCAGCCCCAGCATTTT. The full variable domain, completed using reference TRBV9 and TRBJ1-5, is DSGVTQTPKHLITATGQRVTLRCSPRSGDLSVYWYQQSLDQGLQFLIQYYNGEERAKGNILERFSAQQFPDLHSELNLSSLELGDSALYFCASSLEGGPQPQHFGDGTRLSIL.

This clone occurred once. This chain connects TRBV24-1 to TRBJ2-3, with 10 bases identical to TRBD2. Trimming removed 5 bases from V and 4 bases from J; junction bases left unmatched: 5. Germline CDR1 and CDR2: KGHDR and SFDVKD. The CDR3 has 15 amino acids. The CDR3 DNA follows: TGTGCCACCAGTGGAGCGGGGGGGCCGGCAGATACGCAGTATTTT. It encodes CATSGAGGPADTQYF.

The CDR3 bases are TGTGCCAGCAGTTTCGAAAAAATACAGGGGGCGACGATGGTTGGCTACACCTTC. It codes for CASSFEKIQGATMVGYTF. The chain couples TRBV6-4 to TRBJ1-2, with 9 bases fitting TRBD1. From germline, CDR1 is MRHNA and CDR2 SNTAGT. Trimming took 5 bases from V and 7 from J; bases not matched to a gene: 20. The CDR3 spans 18 residues.

The genes are TRBV6-5 and TRBJ2-7; D gene unclear. Looked up from germline, CDR1 is MNHEY and CDR2 is SVGAGI. V dropped 6 bases and J dropped 0 bases, with 12 bases sitting between them. This CDR3 has 14 residues. CDR3 protein: CASSLDTYSYEQYF. CDR3 in DNA: TGTGCCAGCAGCCTCGACACATACTCCTACGAGCAGTACTTC.

This clone was found once. The CDR3 sequence: CASSVVPLSTDTQYF. As DNA, the CDR3 is TGTGCCAGCAGTGTAGTTCCCTTAAGCACAGATACGCAGTATTTT. The rearrangement joins TRBV2 to TRBJ2-3, with D unclear. Between the trimmed V and J ends, which lost 4 bases and 0 bases, there was a span of 11 bases. Germline CDR1 reads SNHLY; CDR2 reads FYNNEI. CDR3 length: 15 amino acids.

This sequence joins TRBV6-5 and TRBJ1-6; D is unresolved. This CDR3 is 16 amino acids long. V lost 2 bases, J lost 4 bases, and 12 bases lay in between. Germline CDR1 MNHEY, CDR2 SVGAGI. The CDR3 region is CASSYAPQGYNSPLHF. Written as DNA, the CDR3 is TGTGCCAGCAGTTACGCCCCCCAAGGATATAATTCACCCCTCCACTTT.

This chain connects TRBV7-9 to TRBJ2-2; TRBD2 agrees at 8 bases. This CDR3 contains 14 residues. CDR1 is SEHNR, CDR2 FQNEAQ, per germline (reference sequence). V was clipped by 2 bases and J by 6 bases; unmatched bases: 2. The CDR3 protein is CASSLLAGAGELFF. CDR3 bases: TGTGCCAGCAGCTTACTAGCGGGTGCCGGGGAGCTGTTTTTT.

V gene TRBV7-9 combines with J gene TRBJ2-7, with 10 bases identical to TRBD2. The CDR3 spans 15 residues. Germline-derived CDR1 and CDR2 are SEHNR and FQNEAQ (reference sequence). V shed 5 bases and J 2 bases; nucleotides not matched to a gene: 6. CDR3 in amino acids: CASSPRTSGTYEQYF. CDR3 in DNA: TGTGCCAGCAGCCCCCGGACTAGCGGAACCTACGAGCAGTACTTC.

The chain is built from TRBV24-1 and TRBJ2-2, with 8 bases fitting TRBD1. Germline V lookup: CDR1 KGHDR, CDR2 SFDVKD. This CDR3 is built from 17 residues. The J segment lost 4 bases and the V segment lost 3 bases, leaving 9 bases of the junction unmatched. CDR3: CATSDPMGQELTGELFF. DNA of the CDR3: TGTGCCACCAGTGATCCGATGGGACAGGAACTCACCGGGGAGCTGTTTTTT.

This clone has a single count. The chain has TRBV7-8 and TRBJ1-3; 7 positions agree with TRBD1. The J segment lost 2 bases and the V segment lost 6 bases, leaving 7 bases of the junction unmatched. Germline V CDR1 and CDR2: SGHVS, FQNEAQ. The CDR3 spans 15 residues. The CDR3 DNA follows: TGTGCCAGCAGGCTGGGCAGGGGGACTGGAAACACCATATATTTT. It specifies CASRLGRGTGNTIYF. The full variable domain, completed using reference TRBV7-8 and TRBJ1-3, is GAGVSQSPRYKVAKRGQDVALRCDPISGHVSLFWYQQALGQGPEFLTYFQNEAQLDKSGLPSDRFFAERPEGSVSTLKIQRTQQEDSAVYLCASRLGRGTGNTIYFGEGSWLTVV.

This clone has just one count. This chain uses TRBV5-1 with TRBJ2-7, with D perhaps matching TRBD2 (6 bases). Trimming removed 3 bases from V and 2 bases from J, with 18 bases in between. This CDR3 has 16 residues. Germline-derived CDR1 and CDR2 are SGHRS and YFSETQ. In DNA, the CDR3 is TGCGCCAGCAGCTGGAGAGGGATGACGGGAGCCTACGAGCAGTACTTC. Its translation: CASSWRGMTGAYEQYF.

The chain has TRBV7-2 and TRBJ2-1; D gene unclear. Germline assignment: CDR1 SGHTA and CDR2 FQGNSA. The ends were cut back, 5 bases at V and 0 bases at J, with 14 bases in the middle. The CDR3 is made up of 16 amino acids. The CDR3 sequence: CASSPQSPSSYNEQFF. CDR3 sequence (DNA): TGTGCCAGCAGCCCTCAGTCCCCCAGCTCCTACAATGAGCAGTTCTTC.

V is TRBV7-3 and J is TRBJ2-2; the D is unclear. The germline gives CDR1 SGHTA, CDR2 FQGTGA. The CDR3 extends over 14 amino acids. The germline V and J ends were trimmed by 1 base and 5 bases, with 8 bases remaining between them. CDR3 nucleotide sequence: TGTGCCAGCAGCTTAAGTCCCTTTACCGGGGAGCTGTTTTTT. Its protein is CASSLSPFTGELFF. Full variable domain (outside the CDR3, taken from reference TRBV7-3 and TRBJ2-2): GAGVSQTPSNKVTEKGKYVELRCDPISGHTALYWYRQSLGQGPEFLIYFQGTGAADDSGLPNDRFFAVRPEGSVSTLKIQRTERGDSAVYLCASSLSPFTGELFFGEGSRLTVL.

The chain couples TRBV28 to TRBJ2-1; weak D call: TRBD2 (6 bases). The CDR3 covers 15 residues. V lost 3 bases and J 7 bases, leaving 16 bases between the germline ends. Germline assignment: CDR1 MDHEN and CDR2 SYDVKM. CDR3 DNA sequence: TGTGCCAGCAGTTTCCTCCGGGACTGGGCGAATGAGCAGTTCTTC. Residues: CASSFLRDWANEQFF. The entire variable domain, with the rest obtained from reference TRBV28 and TRBJ2-1, is as follows: DVKVTQSSRYLVKRTGEKVFLECVQDMDHENMFWYRQDPGLGLRLIYFSYDVKMKEKGDIPEGYSVSREKKERFSLILESASTNQTSMYLCASSFLRDWANEQFFGPGTRLTVL.

This sequence joins TRBV28 and TRBJ1-1, with D tentatively TRBD1 (5 bases). CDR1 MDHEN and CDR2 SYDVKM come from the germline V gene. Trimming pared 6 bases from V and 4 bases from J, leaving 12 bases between. The CDR3 has 13 amino acids. DNA of the CDR3: TGTGCCAGCAGGTCGGGGGAAGGCACTGAAGCTTTCTTT. Translated: CASRSGEGTEAFF.

The chain couples TRBV4-3 to TRBJ1-5; D is uncertain. Germline CDR1 reads LGHNA; CDR2 reads YSLEER. There are 15 residues in the CDR3. Deletions cut 0 bases from V and 3 bases from J, with 9 bases between. The CDR3 DNA reads as TGCGCCAGCAGCCAAGATTGGCAGACCAATCAGCCCCAGCATTTT. Translating gives CASSQDWQTNQPQHF.

This clone showed up just once. CDR3 loop: CASSFSGQGAYEQYF. In DNA form, the CDR3 reads TGTGCCAGCAGTTTTAGCGGGCAGGGAGCCTACGAGCAGTACTTC. V usage is TRBV27 and J usage is TRBJ2-7, with 7 positions matching TRBD2. Trimming removed 3 bases from V and 2 bases from J; junction bases left unmatched: 7. This CDR3 is built from 15 residues. Germline CDR1 and CDR2: MNHEY and SMNVEV (reference sequence).